This is a list of T cell receptor beta chains from one sample in a study of neurological immune-mediated disorders. TCRdb fed the 5' RACE reads into MiXCR, producing one record per CDR3 protein. Of approximately 20,000 distinct CDR3 sequences in the sample, roughly 2.5% were seen once. Sequenced: PBMCs. The receptors originated from a woman between 18 and 29 years old with multiple sclerosis. CDR3s include the opening cysteine and the closing phenylalanine or tryptophan. The order of the fields is D gene, clone size, J gene, V gene, CDR3 DNA, CDR3 protein. A D gene is named only where the DNA matches it firmly. Only some rows state a clone size, as once, few, many or a class for expanded clones.

D gene: NA; clone size: medium-sized; J gene: TRBJ2-1; V gene: TRBV29-1; CDR3 DNA: TGCAGCGTTGTATCAGGGACGGTCTACAATGAGCAGTTCTTC; CDR3 protein: CSVVSGTVYNEQFF
D gene: NA; clone size: many; J gene: TRBJ2-7; V gene: TRBV15; CDR3 DNA: TGTGCCACCAGCAGAGCCGGACAGTACGAGCAGTACTTC; CDR3 protein: CATSRAGQYEQYF
D gene: TRBD2; clone size: many; J gene: TRBJ2-1; V gene: TRBV20-1; CDR3 DNA: TGCAGTGCTTCTGGAACTAGCGGGGGGTTTAATGAGCAGTTCTTC; CDR3 protein: CSASGTSGGFNEQFF
D gene: TRBD1; clone size: many; J gene: TRBJ1-4; V gene: TRBV29-1; CDR3 DNA: TGCAGCGTAGGAGACAGGGTCCCTGAAAAACTGTTTTTT; CDR3 protein: CSVGDRVPEKLFF
D gene: TRBD1; clone size: many; J gene: TRBJ2-1; V gene: TRBV24-1; CDR3 DNA: TGTGCCACCAGTGACGTCCGGGACAGGGGACAAAGGCCCTCCTACAATGAGCAGTTCTTC; CDR3 protein: CATSDVRDRGQRPSYNEQFF
D gene: NA; clone size: many; J gene: TRBJ1-1; V gene: TRBV5-1; CDR3 DNA: TGCGCCAGCAGCTCCACAAGGAACACTGAAGCTTTCTTT; CDR3 protein: CASSSTRNTEAFF
D gene: TRBD1; clone size: medium-sized; J gene: TRBJ2-7; V gene: TRBV6-6; CDR3 DNA: TGTGCCAGCAGGGACAGGACAGGAGCCTACGAGCAGTACTTC; CDR3 protein: CASRDRTGAYEQYF
D gene: NA; clone size: many; J gene: TRBJ2-1; V gene: TRBV27; CDR3 DNA: TGTGCCAGCAGTTTCCCGGGGGTGGGCAATGAGCAGTTCTTC; CDR3 protein: CASSFPGVGNEQFF
D gene: NA; clone size: many; J gene: TRBJ2-7; V gene: TRBV7-6; CDR3 DNA: TGTGCCAGCAGCTCGTTGAGCGAGCAGTACTTC; CDR3 protein: CASSSLSEQYF
D gene: NA; clone size: once; J gene: TRBJ2-2; V gene: TRBV2; CDR3 DNA: TGTGCCAGCAGCCTCGACAGCGAGATAAACACCGGGGAGCTGTTTTTT; CDR3 protein: CASSLDSEINTGELFF
D gene: NA; clone size: many; J gene: TRBJ1-1; V gene: TRBV20-1; CDR3 DNA: TGCAGTGCTAGAGAGGCAGGAACTAACACTGAAGCTTTCTTT; CDR3 protein: CSAREAGTNTEAFF
D gene: NA; clone size: many; J gene: TRBJ2-5; V gene: TRBV27; CDR3 DNA: TGTGCCAGCAGTTTGTCGTCCGGGCCTCTGGAGACCCAGTACTTC; CDR3 protein: CASSLSSGPLETQYF
D gene: TRBD1; clone size: many; J gene: TRBJ1-1; V gene: TRBV20-1; CDR3 DNA: TGCAGTGCTAGCGGACAGGGGGCCTCCACTGAAGCTTTCTTT; CDR3 protein: CSASGQGASTEAFF
D gene: NA; clone size: many; J gene: TRBJ2-2; V gene: TRBV14; CDR3 DNA: TGTGCCAGCAGGCGAGACAGGTGGACCGGGGAGCTGTTTTTT; CDR3 protein: CASRRDRWTGELFF
D gene: NA; clone size: many; J gene: TRBJ1-2; V gene: TRBV20-1; CDR3 DNA: TGCAGTGCTAGAGAGAATTCTGTTTATGGCTACACCTTC; CDR3 protein: CSARENSVYGYTF
D gene: NA; clone size: many; J gene: TRBJ2-3; V gene: TRBV6-6; CDR3 DNA: TGTGCCACCCGTTGGCTTGCACCTAGCACAGATACGCAGTATTTT; CDR3 protein: CATRWLAPSTDTQYF
D gene: TRBD1; clone size: many; J gene: TRBJ2-4; V gene: TRBV20-1; CDR3 DNA: TGCAGTGCTACCTGGACAGGCCAAAGGGGCATTCAGTACTTC; CDR3 protein: CSATWTGQRGIQYF
D gene: NA; clone size: many; J gene: TRBJ1-2; V gene: TRBV18; CDR3 DNA: TGTGCCAGCTCACCGGGCCAGGGCCCGGGGTATGGCTACACCTTC; CDR3 protein: CASSPGQGPGYGYTF
D gene: NA; clone size: NA; J gene: TRBJ1-5; V gene: TRBV7-2; CDR3 DNA: TGTGCCAGCAGCCAAGGTTCGGGGGGCCGGAGCAATCAGCCCCAGAATTTT; CDR3 protein: CASSQGSGGRSNQPQNF
D gene: NA; clone size: many; J gene: TRBJ2-7; V gene: TRBV30; CDR3 DNA: TGTGCCTGGAGTGTAACGGGGTACGAGCAGTACTTC; CDR3 protein: CAWSVTGYEQYF
D gene: NA; clone size: many; J gene: TRBJ1-1; V gene: TRBV4-3; CDR3 DNA: TGCGCCAGCAGCCAAGATCTGACCCCTCGGGGAGTTCGCACTGAAGCTTTCTTT; CDR3 protein: CASSQDLTPRGVRTEAFF
D gene: TRBD1; clone size: many; J gene: TRBJ2-3; V gene: TRBV24-1; CDR3 DNA: TGTGCCACCAGTGGGACAGGACTTCTCCAGTATTTT; CDR3 protein: CATSGTGLLQYF
D gene: NA; clone size: many; J gene: TRBJ2-7; V gene: TRBV21-1; CDR3 DNA: TGTGCCAGGATCGACAGGGCTCCCTACGAGCAGTACTTC; CDR3 protein: CARIDRAPYEQYF
D gene: TRBD1; clone size: many; J gene: TRBJ2-1; V gene: TRBV12-3/TRBV12-4; CDR3 DNA: TGTGCCAGCAGTTCCGGGACAGGGGTTAAACCACAGTTCTTC; CDR3 protein: CASSSGTGVKPQFF
D gene: TRBD2; clone size: NA; J gene: TRBJ2-7; V gene: TRBV20-1; CDR3 DNA: TGCAGTGCTAGAGATTCTGCGCGGGGGGCCTCCTACGAGCAGTACTTC; CDR3 protein: CSARDSARGASYEQYF
D gene: TRBD1; clone size: many; J gene: TRBJ2-1; V gene: TRBV20-1; CDR3 DNA: TGCAGTGCTAAACAGGGGGCCTATGAGCAGTTCTTC; CDR3 protein: CSAKQGAYEQFF
D gene: NA; clone size: few; J gene: TRBJ1-2; V gene: TRBV20-1; CDR3 DNA: TGCAGTGCTAGACAGCCTCTTCCCAACTATGGCTACACCTTC; CDR3 protein: CSARQPLPNYGYTF
D gene: NA; clone size: many; J gene: TRBJ2-7; V gene: TRBV6-5; CDR3 DNA: TGTGCCAGCAGTTATTATCACGAAAGCGAGCAGTACTTC; CDR3 protein: CASSYYHESEQYF
D gene: NA; clone size: many; J gene: TRBJ1-1; V gene: TRBV12-3/TRBV12-4; CDR3 DNA: TGTGCCAGCCTCTTCTTTGGGACTACAAACACTGAAGCTTTCTTT; CDR3 protein: CASLFFGTTNTEAFF
D gene: NA; clone size: many; J gene: TRBJ1-1; V gene: TRBV12-3/TRBV12-4; CDR3 DNA: TGTGCCAGCAGTGTTTATTCCGAAGCTTTCTTT; CDR3 protein: CASSVYSEAFF
D gene: NA; clone size: many; J gene: TRBJ2-7; V gene: TRBV27; CDR3 DNA: TGTGCCAGCAGTCCTCTGGGGGCGGTCTACGAGCAGTACTTC; CDR3 protein: CASSPLGAVYEQYF
D gene: NA; clone size: many; J gene: TRBJ1-1; V gene: TRBV20-1; CDR3 DNA: TGCAGTGCTCCGGTGGTTATGAACACTGAAGCTTTCTTT; CDR3 protein: CSAPVVMNTEAFF
D gene: NA; clone size: many; J gene: TRBJ1-2; V gene: TRBV20-1; CDR3 DNA: TGCAGTGCGAGAGATTCGACAAACTATGGCTACACCTTC; CDR3 protein: CSARDSTNYGYTF
D gene: TRBD1; clone size: many; J gene: TRBJ1-4; V gene: TRBV12-3/TRBV12-4; CDR3 DNA: TGTGCCAGCAGCCTCAGGGGGGCTAATGAAAAACTGTTTTTT; CDR3 protein: CASSLRGANEKLFF
D gene: NA; clone size: many; J gene: TRBJ2-5; V gene: TRBV18; CDR3 DNA: TGTGCCAGCTCCCCTAAGGGGCCACCGCAAGAGACCCAGTACTTC; CDR3 protein: CASSPKGPPQETQYF
D gene: NA; clone size: many; J gene: TRBJ2-3; V gene: TRBV20-1; CDR3 DNA: TGCAGTGCTAGTGACCCAGGGACAGATACGCAGTATTTT; CDR3 protein: CSASDPGTDTQYF
D gene: TRBD1; clone size: many; J gene: TRBJ1-1; V gene: TRBV20-1; CDR3 DNA: TGCAGTGCCTACTCTGACAGGGGTTTCACTGAAGCTTTCTTT; CDR3 protein: CSAYSDRGFTEAFF
D gene: NA; clone size: many; J gene: TRBJ2-1; V gene: TRBV6-2/TRBV6-3; CDR3 DNA: TGTGCCAGCAGTTACGCCCAGGGGATTGGGGAGTTCTTC; CDR3 protein: CASSYAQGIGEFF
D gene: NA; clone size: many; J gene: TRBJ2-3; V gene: TRBV5-6; CDR3 DNA: TGTGCCAGCAGCGTCACAGATACGCAGTATTTT; CDR3 protein: CASSVTDTQYF
D gene: NA; clone size: many; J gene: TRBJ2-7; V gene: TRBV29-1; CDR3 DNA: TGCAGCGTTGTAGCAGGAACCTACGAGCAGTACTTC; CDR3 protein: CSVVAGTYEQYF
D gene: TRBD1; clone size: many; J gene: TRBJ2-3; V gene: TRBV12-3/TRBV12-4; CDR3 DNA: TGTGCCAGCAGTTCCCCCTCCGGACAGGGTACAGATACGCAGTATTTT; CDR3 protein: CASSSPSGQGTDTQYF
D gene: TRBD1; clone size: NA; J gene: TRBJ1-5; V gene: TRBV5-1; CDR3 DNA: TGCGCCAGCAGCTTCGGACAGGGAAGCACAGATACGCAGCATTTT; CDR3 protein: CASSFGQGSTDTQHF
D gene: NA; clone size: many; J gene: TRBJ1-5; V gene: TRBV14; CDR3 DNA: TGTGCCAGCAGCCAAGATAATCAGCCCCAGCATTTT; CDR3 protein: CASSQDNQPQHF
D gene: NA; clone size: medium-sized; J gene: TRBJ2-5; V gene: TRBV3-1; CDR3 DNA: TGTGCCAGCAGCCAAGACGGGGGCGTCGGGGAGACCCAGTACTTC; CDR3 protein: CASSQDGGVGETQYF
D gene: NA; clone size: many; J gene: TRBJ2-7; V gene: TRBV3-1; CDR3 DNA: TGTGCCAGCAGCCAAGAGGACCTCACCTACGAGCAGTACTTC; CDR3 protein: CASSQEDLTYEQYF
D gene: NA; clone size: many; J gene: TRBJ2-3; V gene: TRBV6-5; CDR3 DNA: TGTGCCAGCAGTTACGACAGGTGGGATACGCAGTATTTT; CDR3 protein: CASSYDRWDTQYF
D gene: TRBD2; clone size: many; J gene: TRBJ2-5; V gene: TRBV18; CDR3 DNA: TGTGCCAGCTCACGACAAGCGGGAGGGTACCAAGAGACCCAGTACTTC; CDR3 protein: CASSRQAGGYQETQYF
D gene: NA; clone size: many; J gene: TRBJ2-5; V gene: TRBV5-1; CDR3 DNA: TGCGCCAGCAGCTTGGAGGGGCGGGAGACCCAGTACTTC; CDR3 protein: CASSLEGRETQYF
D gene: NA; clone size: few; J gene: TRBJ2-6; V gene: TRBV4-1; CDR3 DNA: TGCGCCAGCAGCCAAGATTCAATTTACGGCCGCTCTGGGGCCAACGTCCTGACTTTC; CDR3 protein: CASSQDSIYGRSGANVLTF
D gene: NA; clone size: many; J gene: TRBJ2-1; V gene: TRBV20-1; CDR3 DNA: TGCAGTGCTAGAGTAAGTTATGAGCAGTTCTTC; CDR3 protein: CSARVSYEQFF
D gene: NA; clone size: many; J gene: TRBJ2-3; V gene: TRBV10-3; CDR3 DNA: TGTGCCCTTTCTGTGGGCACCAGCACAGATACGCAGTATTTT; CDR3 protein: CALSVGTSTDTQYF
D gene: NA; clone size: many; J gene: TRBJ1-1; V gene: TRBV7-9; CDR3 DNA: TGTGCCAGCAGCCCCTTCGACAGGAACACTGAAGCTTTCTTT; CDR3 protein: CASSPFDRNTEAFF
D gene: NA; clone size: many; J gene: TRBJ1-2; V gene: TRBV20-1; CDR3 DNA: TGCAGTGCTAGAGGTTCCGGGAACTATGGCTACACCTTC; CDR3 protein: CSARGSGNYGYTF
D gene: NA; clone size: many; J gene: TRBJ2-7; V gene: TRBV11-2; CDR3 DNA: TGTGCCAGCAGCTTTCAGGACACCTACGAGCAGTACTTC; CDR3 protein: CASSFQDTYEQYF
D gene: TRBD2; clone size: many; J gene: TRBJ2-3; V gene: TRBV5-1; CDR3 DNA: TGCGCCAGCAGCTACCTTGCGGGGGGGAGCACAGATACGCAGTATTTT; CDR3 protein: CASSYLAGGSTDTQYF
D gene: NA; clone size: many; J gene: TRBJ2-3; V gene: TRBV7-6; CDR3 DNA: TGTGCCAGCAGCTTATTGGGCCAAGACACAGATACGCAGTATTTT; CDR3 protein: CASSLLGQDTDTQYF
D gene: TRBD1; clone size: many; J gene: TRBJ2-5; V gene: TRBV7-6; CDR3 DNA: TGTGCCAGCAGCTCTTTAGGGACAGGGGAGACCCAGTACTTC; CDR3 protein: CASSSLGTGETQYF